Following are 15 T cell receptor beta chains from one sample sequenced in a study of OX40 agonist ivuxolimab in advanced cancers. Method: immunoSEQ multiplex PCR; TCRdb's copy keeps in-frame clones and lacks some. In the table there are over 35,000 clones, over 65% of which are singletons. The source material was CD4+ or CD8+ T cells sorted from blood, sampled in a trial of the OX40 agonist ivuxolimab. Receptors were obtained from an adult with an advanced solid tumor such as melanoma, head and neck, liver or kidney cancer.

V gene TRBV30 combines with J gene TRBJ1-5; D call uncertain. Germline CDR1 GTSNPN, CDR2 SVGIG (reference sequence). V was clipped by 0 bases and J by 7 bases, with 10 bases between them. CDR3 size: 13 residues. The CDR3 protein is CAWSVAENQPQHF. CDR3 DNA: TGTGCCTGGAGTGTAGCCGAGAACCAGCCCCAGCATTTT.

The V call is TRBV19, the J call TRBJ2-7; 7 positions match TRBD2. The CDR3 is 19 amino acids. After removal of 3 bases from V and 2 bases from J, the junction contained 19 bases not matched to a gene. Per germline, CDR1 LNHDA and CDR2 SQIVND (reference sequence). The CDR3 region has the DNA TGTGCCAGTAGTATCGCTGTAGCGGGCCCCGAGGGGATTACCTACGAGCAGTACTTC. The encoded protein is CASSIAVAGPEGITYEQYF.

CDR3 loop: CASSEFGTGTYEQYF. CDR3 nucleotides: TGTGCCAGCAGTGAATTCGGGACTGGGACCTACGAGCAGTACTTC. The chain is built from TRBV6-1 and TRBJ2-5, with D possibly being TRBD2 (6 bases). The end of the DNA aligns better with TRBJ2-7, so the J call may be wrong. From germline, CDR1 is MNHNS and CDR2 SASEGT. This CDR3 is built from 15 residues.

The V and J genes are TRBV27 and TRBJ2-1; D ambiguous. This CDR3 is 13 amino acids long. The germline V gene has CDR1 MNHEY and CDR2 SMNVEV (reference sequence). The V end lost 4 bases, the J end lost 9 bases, and 13 bases lay between the germline ends. The CDR3 region is CASSSLGFAEQFF. The CDR3 DNA is TGTGCCAGCAGTTCCTTAGGGTTTGCTGAGCAGTTCTTC.

This clone occurred a few times. The chain is built from TRBV5-1 and TRBJ1-1; D ambiguous. Deletions cut 1 base from V and 1 base from J, with 11 bases between. From germline, CDR1 is SGHRS and CDR2 YFSETQ. This CDR3 region has 15 residues. The DNA for the CDR3 is TGCGCCAGCAGCTTGAATCTGAGAGGGAACACTGAAGCTTTCTTT. Translation gives CASSLNLRGNTEAFF.

The chain couples TRBV13 to TRBJ2-2, with 15 bases matching TRBD2. The CDR3 loop spans 17 amino acids. V shed 5 bases and J 1 base; nucleotides not matched to a gene: 2. Germline-derived CDR1 and CDR2 are PRHDT and FYEKMQ (reference sequence). The CDR3 coding sequence is TGTGCCAGCAGCGGGACTAGCGGGAGGTGGAACACCGGGGAGCTGTTTTTT. This translates into CASSGTSGRWNTGELFF.

V gene TRBV5-6 combines with J gene TRBJ2-7, with 10 bases that match TRBD1. From germline, CDR1 is SGHDT and CDR2 YYEEEE. V lost 8 bases to trimming and J lost 5 bases; unmatched junction nucleotides: 10. This CDR3 is 14 amino acids long. CDR3 nucleotide sequence: TGTGCCAGTGGGGGGACAGGGGTCCACAACGAGCAGTACTTC. This gives the protein CASGGTGVHNEQYF.

The chain carries TRBV28 and TRBJ2-1, with a tentative D call TRBD2 (6 bases). The ends were cut back, 5 bases at V and 6 bases at J, with 14 bases in the middle. This CDR3 contains 14 residues. The germline V gene encodes CDR1 MDHEN and CDR2 SYDVKM. The CDR3 loop is CASSPEGRSNEQFF. In DNA, the CDR3 is TGTGCCAGCAGTCCGGAGGGCCGGTCCAATGAGCAGTTCTTC.

The V gene is TRBV27, the J gene TRBJ2-7; 11 bases line up with TRBD2. The trim removed 7 bases at V and 0 bases at J, leaving 2 bases unmatched. CDR3 length: 14 amino acids. The germline gives CDR1 MNHEY, CDR2 SMNVEV (reference sequence). The CDR3 loop is CASTGTSGSYEQYF. CDR3 bases: TGTGCCAGCACTGGGACTAGCGGCTCCTACGAGCAGTACTTC.

The chain couples TRBV6-6 to TRBJ2-7; the D gene is possibly TRBD1 (6 bases). Between the trimmed V and J ends, which lost 4 bases and 1 base, there was a span of 14 bases. From germline, CDR1 is MNHNY and CDR2 SVGAGI (reference sequence). This CDR3 has 15 residues. CDR3 in DNA: TGTGCCAGCAGTTTGACGGACACAGGGTCCTACGAGCAGTACTTC. Its protein is CASSLTDTGSYEQYF.

The chain is built from TRBV19 and TRBJ2-7; 8 nucleotides agree with TRBD1. CDR3 length: 14 amino acids. V lost 5 bases to trimming and J lost 2 bases; unmatched junction nucleotides: 5. The germline V gene has CDR1 LNHDA and CDR2 SQIVND (reference sequence). CDR3 residues: CASSLGQGPYEQYF. The CDR3 DNA is TGTGCCAGTAGTTTAGGACAGGGACCCTACGAGCAGTACTTC.

The rearrangement joins TRBV7-9 to TRBJ1-1; no firm D call. This CDR3 is built from 16 residues. CDR1 is SEHNR, CDR2 FQNEAQ, per germline (reference sequence). V lost 2 bases to trimming and J lost 2 bases, with 15 bases between them. The DNA for the CDR3 is TGTGCCAGCAGCTTAAAAGGGATAGGTGAAAACACTGAAGCTTTCTTT. Translated: CASSLKGIGENTEAFF.

The chain couples TRBV11-2 to TRBJ1-3; D might be TRBD1 (5 bases). V was clipped by 5 bases and J by 0 bases, with 11 bases between them. The germline CDR1 and CDR2 sequences are SGHAT and FQNNGV. This CDR3 is 15 amino acids long. The CDR3 DNA reads as TGTGCCAGCAGCCTTCGGGGCCTCTCTGGAAACACCATATATTTT. Encoded protein: CASSLRGLSGNTIYF.

The rearrangement links TRBV28 to TRBJ1-2; no clear D gene. The ends were cut back, 2 bases at V and 2 bases at J, with 12 bases in the middle. In germline, CDR1 is MDHEN, CDR2 SYDVKM. The CDR3 runs 15 residues. CDR3 region: CASSLNTGRNYGYTF. The CDR3 nucleotides are TGTGCCAGCAGTTTAAACACCGGGAGGAACTATGGCTACACCTTC.

This clone was detected only once. The rearrangement links TRBV7-6 to TRBJ2-3; D is unresolved. The CDR3 is 14 residues long. CDR1 SGHVS and CDR2 FNYEAQ come from the germline V gene. V lost 5 bases, J lost 5 bases, and 14 bases lay in between. Here the CDR3 reads CASSPDWRGDTQYF. CDR3 nucleotides: TGTGCCAGCAGCCCAGACTGGAGAGGAGATACGCAGTATTTT.